A single TCR beta chain is shown here with its context. Its specificity is unknown. The junction had 6 bases not matched to a gene; V was cut back by 0 bases and J by 7 bases. Germline CDR1 and CDR2: SGDLS and YYNGEE. CDR3 size: 15 residues. The data are from a study of cytomegalovirus exposure and HLA in healthy donors. Study-wide points: Later on, a genetic analysis was performed. It linked a missense variant in DCLRE1C with V- and J-gene trimming of TCR beta. Both high specificity and high sensitivity reportedly marked the classifier's diagnosis of cytomegalovirus status. Whilst most TCR sequences proved rare, a subset of public TCRs occurred across many donors.

This cohort consisted of healthy bone marrow donors. The primer mix had 60 Vbeta and 13 Jbeta primers. Some clones are missing from TCRdb's copy, which holds only in-frame ones; the method was immunoSEQ multiplex PCR. This sample has more than 250,000 clones, with about 90% found just once. The chain combines TRBV9 with TRBJ1-2; 10 nucleotides align to TRBD1. The sample comprised PBMCs. The receptor comes from a woman aged 18-30 years in good health and CMV-seronegative. For the CDR3, the DNA is TGTGCCAGCAGCGTAGTGGACAGGGGGGACGGTGGCTACACCTTC. Its protein product is CASSVVDRGDGGYTF. Using reference TRBV9 and TRBJ1-2 for the parts outside the CDR3, the full variable domain is DSGVTQTPKHLITATGQRVTLRCSPRSGDLSVYWYQQSLDQGLQFLIQYYNGEERAKGNILERFSAQQFPDLHSELNLSSLELGDSALYFCASSVVDRGDGGYTFGSGTRLTVV.